This entry is about one TCR beta chain. Cyclophosphamide on days +3 and +4 followed busulfan-fludarabine conditioning and a marrow graft. TCRdb keeps only in-frame clones here, not all; method: immunoSEQ multiplex PCR. This table has about 7,800 clones, over 65% appearing once. The data were obtained in a study of T cells after posttransplantation cyclophosphamide. The trim removed 1 base at V and 7 bases at J, leaving 5 bases unmatched. The CDR3 extends over 14 amino acids. CDR1 and CDR2 from the germline V gene are SEHNR and FQNEAQ (reference sequence). This chain joins TRBV7-9 and TRBJ1-2, with 8 bases matching TRBD1. The material was PBMCs, obtained after allogeneic stem cell transplant with posttransplant cyclophosphamide. This TCR was recovered from a female patient aged 40-50 years who received an allogeneic stem cell transplant from an unrelated donor, was CMV-positive, and had no GVHD. The T cells may come from the graft donor. The CDR3 DNA reads TGTGCCAGCAGCTTAGGGTTGCAGGGGGCTGGCTACACCTTC. Its protein is CASSLGLQGAGYTF.